What follows are 8 T cell receptor beta chains derived from one specimen sequenced in a study of cytomegalovirus exposure and HLA in healthy donors. 13 Jbeta primers and 60 Vbeta primers were used for the PCR. Repertoires were generated with immunoSEQ multiplex PCR, while TCRdb's copy carries only in-frame clones and drops some. The sample features some 50,000 clones, with about 1.2% in its top ten. The sequenced sample consisted of PBMCs. Receptor source: a woman aged 35 to 49 in good health and CMV-seronegative.

The V gene is TRBV10-3, the J gene TRBJ1-1; 7 bases line up with TRBD1. The CDR3 covers 14 residues. The trim removed 2 bases at V and 4 bases at J, leaving 4 bases unmatched. Germline V gives CDR1 ENHRY, CDR2 SYGVKD. Here the CDR3 DNA reads TGTGCCATCAGTGAGAGTCAGGGGGGCACTGAAGCTTTCTTT. Protein sequence: CAISESQGGTEAFF.

The rearrangement joins TRBV7-9 to TRBJ2-7; weak D call: TRBD1 (5 bases). Trimming left V 4 bases short and J 4 bases short, with 8 bases between. Per the germline V gene, CDR1 is SEHNR and CDR2 is FQNEAQ (reference sequence). The CDR3 totals 12 residues. The CDR3 region is CASSSSGYEQYF. DNA for the CDR3: TGTGCCAGCAGCTCTTCAGGGTACGAGCAGTACTTC.

V is TRBV11-2 and J is TRBJ2-7; D perhaps matches TRBD2 (6 bases). The germline gives CDR1 SGHAT, CDR2 FQNNGV. Trimming removed 5 bases at V and 4 bases at J, with 12 bases between. The CDR3 totals 13 residues. CDR3 nucleotides: TGTGCCAGCAGCCCACCCCGGGGGTACGAGCAGTACTTC. Protein: CASSPPRGYEQYF.

The chain couples TRBV19 to TRBJ1-3; D gene unclear. V was pared by 6 bases and J by 1 base, with 13 bases between. This CDR3 contains 15 residues. The germline V gene encodes CDR1 LNHDA and CDR2 SQIVND (reference sequence). The CDR3 bases are TGTGCCAGTAGGAAGTCAGGTGAATCTGGAAACACCATATATTTT. Its translation is CASRKSGESGNTIYF.

The V call is TRBV4-1, the J call TRBJ1-5; no definite D call. The CDR3 covers 14 residues. V shed 0 bases and J shed 5 bases, with 8 bases lying between them. Per the germline V gene, CDR1 is MGHRA and CDR2 is YSYEKL. In DNA, the CDR3 is TGCGCCAGCAGCCAAGACAGGATGGATCAGCCCCAGCATTTT. Protein sequence: CASSQDRMDQPQHF.

The genes are TRBV28 and TRBJ1-3; perhaps TRBD1 as D (6 bases). The CDR3 covers 16 residues. In germline, CDR1 is MDHEN, CDR2 SYDVKM. The V end was cut by 7 bases, the J end by 0 bases, with 16 bases between. CDR3 region: CASIGPGHSSGNTIYF. CDR3 sequence (DNA): TGTGCCAGCATTGGCCCGGGACACAGCTCTGGAAACACCATATATTTT.

The genes are TRBV6-1 and TRBJ1-1; no reliable D call. The germline V gene encodes CDR1 MNHNS and CDR2 SASEGT. Trimming shortened V by 1 base and J by 1 base, and 13 bases separated the two germline ends. The CDR3 is made up of 16 amino acids. The CDR3 protein is CASSEVSSGKNTEAFF. CDR3 in DNA: TGTGCCAGCAGTGAAGTTTCGTCAGGAAAGAACACTGAAGCTTTCTTT.

The chain combines TRBV6-4 with TRBJ1-1; 7 bases fit TRBD1. Germline loops: CDR1 MRHNA, CDR2 SNTAGT. The CDR3 covers 15 residues. J was trimmed by 7 bases and V by 4 bases; bases with no gene match: 12. CDR3 bases: TGTGCCAGCAGTGCAGACCCAGGGGGGCGGGTTGAAGCTTTCTTT. Translation: CASSADPGGRVEAFF.